This TCR beta chain comes out of a study of CD8+ T cells in alopecia areata (dated by TCRdb to 2016 to 2018). With respect to the entire study: Treated patients were enrolled in an open-label pilot trial of oral tofacitinib, 5 to 10 mg twice daily, for moderate-to-severe alopecia areata. Tofacitinib-treated patients had biopsies at baseline and at 4 and 24 weeks of treatment, with a later scalp biopsy in several patients. Disease severity in treated patients was measured with the SALT score, which quantifies the percentage of affected scalp surface area. Tofacitinib was given for 6 to 18 months, followed by 6 months of follow-up off drug to assess delayed response and recurrence. The study used high-throughput TCRbeta sequencing to examine T cell clonal expansion in alopecia areata, in both the C3H/HeJ mouse model and human patients. Human TCRbeta sequencing covered scalp tissue and sorted CD4+ and CD8+ peripheral blood T cells from patchy and totalis/universalis alopecia areata patients and healthy controls. The RNA source kit depended on sample type: the PAXgene miRNA kit for fixed scalp, the miRNeasy kit for PBMCs, and the RNeasy kit for mouse skin. Amplification of TCRbeta CDR3 regions was done by immunoSEQ multiplex PCR using 35 Vbeta forward primers and 13 Jbeta reverse primers. Scalp clonality was compared across normal scalp (n=4), patchy alopecia areata scalp (n=8), and alopecia totalis/universalis scalp (n=8). The full study reports these points: Scalp clonality and the number of expanded CD8+ clones among the top 100 scalp clones were significantly decreased by tofacitinib. Many expanded lesional clones persisted in scalp and blood during tofacitinib treatment, which may partly explain relapse after stopping treatment. Scalp TCR repertoire analysis is complicated because resident alphabeta T cells in normal human skin are also sequenced, whereas mouse skin is dominated by gammadelta T cells. Higher clonality and more expanded CD8+ clones were observed in lesional scalp than in normal scalp, particularly in alopecia totalis/universalis, a finding suggestive of antigenic drive. Because the treated cohort was small and included a single nonresponder, larger studies are needed to assess links between baseline CD8+ expansion and response. TCR sequences shared between patients were less clear than in mice, possibly partly because of HLA diversity in the patient population.

The library was generated by the immunoSEQ multiplex PCR assay. RNA was extracted from all samples and reverse transcribed into cDNA, which served as template for TCR sequencing. SuperScript III was used to make first-strand cDNA, primed with a 2:1 mix of oligo-dT and random hexamers. A synthetic immune receptor repertoire was used to measure amplification bias, and any remaining bias was corrected computationally. The original pipeline was this. After raw reads were preprocessed to remove errors, the CDR3 was defined following IMGT conventions as running from the conserved cysteine to phenylalanine. To get clonality, Shannon entropy was normalized by log2 of the number of productive unique TCRs and the result was subtracted from 1. Whether each scalp clone was CD4 or CD8 was inferred by checking scalp TCRbeta sequences against the CD4 and CD8 repertoires from sorted blood. The source is immuneACCESS, and TCRdb retained only in-frame sequences with V and J called. Part of the clones is not carried over; for the studies checked, unresolved V genes explain less than half of this, and the remainder is unexplained. The DNA gave D and trimming, while V, J and clone size come from that table. Here the sample has 200,000 to 250,000 clones; 40% to 45% occur a single time. Roughly 2.6% of the sample is held by the ten biggest clonotypes.

In regard to this clone: Its antigen is not yet known. No much larger clone is present one base from it, and per-base qualities are unavailable.

What this sample's treatment or condition label stands for: oral pan-JAK inhibitor, 5-10 mg twice daily. Peripheral blood and lesional scalp punch biopsies were obtained from patients with alopecia areata. PBMCs were separated by density centrifugation and stained for CD3, CD4 and CD8, after which CD4+ and CD8+ T cells were sorted on a FACSAria. The germline V gene encodes CDR1 SNHLY and CDR2 FYNNEI. There are 13 amino acids in the CDR3, from cysteine to phenylalanine inclusive. Only the CDR3 DNA is retained, 39 bases long and in frame from the first base. Trimming removed 6 bases from V and 4 bases from J, leaving 10 bases between the germline ends.

This sample comprised CD4+ T cells sorted from blood, obtained at approximately week 36, from a patient treated with tofacitinib. The receptor was derived from a human donor with alopecia areata. The rearrangement combines TRBV2 with TRBJ2-4; TRBD2 is a weak D gene call, 5 bases matching. CDR3 loop: CASSSGLKNIQYF. The DNA sequence reads TGTGCCAGCAGCTCAGGACTGAAAAACATTCAGTACTTC.